A selection of T cell receptor beta chains follows, all from one sample in a study of blood T cell repertoires in COVID-19. The data were produced by immunoSEQ multiplex PCR, yet TCRdb's version contains in-frame clones alone and is incomplete. The data hold 220,000 or so clones, with 80% to 85% observed a single time. Sequenced: peripheral blood. Receptors originate from a woman aged 55 to 70 with acute or convalescent COVID-19. CDR3s leave out the opening cysteine and the closing phenylalanine or tryptophan. The order of the fields is V gene, J gene, CDR3 protein.

>TRBV7-9|TRBJ2-3
ASSPLSTPPPDTQY
>TRBV3-1/TRBV3-2|TRBJ2-3
ASSQGTSGRIDTQY
>TRBV15|TRBJ2-3
ATSRDIAGTTDTQY
>TRBV6-5|TRBJ2-2
ASTDWTENTGELF
>TRBV29-1|TRBJ2-1
SVGAGGYNEQF
>TRBV10-3|TRBJ1-2
AISEAQTGSGGYT
>TRBV5-6|TRBJ1-1
ASSLGMGSPKAF
>TRBV4-1|TRBJ1-1
ASSQHGTGNTEAF
>TRBV5-8|TRBJ1-6
ASSLYRDSPLH
>TRBV7-2|TRBJ2-1
ASSLARGFYNEQF
>TRBV9|TRBJ1-5
ASSVKEGVGSNQPQH
>TRBV2|TRBJ2-3
ASRSSTATMGDTQY
>TRBV5-1|TRBJ2-1
ASSLDGTVTSSNEQF
>TRBV19|TRBJ1-5
ASSTNPGQVGDQPQH
>TRBV7-9|TRBJ2-3
ASSWTSAQSTDTQY
>TRBV5-1|TRBJ2-2
ASSLRTWDTGELF
>TRBV5-4|TRBJ1-6
ASSLGQGDSPLH
>TRBV14|TRBJ1-3
ASSLTYAGNTIY
>TRBV3-1/TRBV3-2|TRBJ1-6
ASSPGATAYYNSPLH
>TRBV6-6|TRBJ2-7
ASSYTSYEQY
>TRBV18|TRBJ1-6
ASSPPGSSYNSPLH
>TRBV6-5|TRBJ1-1
ASSLTGTLNTEAF
>TRBV19|TRBJ2-7
ASSPSDSSPYEQY
>TRBV5-5|TRBJ1-1
ASSWDTNTEAF
>TRBV3-1/TRBV3-2|TRBJ1-4
ASSQGGANEKLF
>TRBV10-3|TRBJ1-2
AISTQGDRGDYT
>TRBV5-1|TRBJ2-1
ASSRGGEREQF
>TRBV5-1|TRBJ2-6
ASSLEAGSGANVLT
>TRBV5-1|TRBJ2-5
ASTPSGKRGETQY
>TRBV30|TRBJ1-2
AWSVRRDRGWGYT
>TRBV6-5|TRBJ1-2
ASSYSTNYGYT
>TRBV9|TRBJ1-1
ASSVAGGGEAF
>TRBV7-8|TRBJ2-7
ASSSSSGDRSSEQY
>TRBV29-1|TRBJ2-7
SVEERTGQHEQY
>TRBV30|TRBJ1-5
AWSRGGLQPQH
>TRBV28|TRBJ2-5
ASTRGREETQY
>TRBV6-1|TRBJ1-2
ASSEEGHRGYGYT
>TRBV6-5|TRBJ2-6
ASSLEQGAGANVLT
>TRBV5-6|TRBJ1-6
ASSLGPIPDNSPLH
>TRBV28|TRBJ1-2
ASSTLGRAGGYT
>TRBV2|TRBJ2-7
ASSTGLQFDEQY
>TRBV27|TRBJ1-6
ASSLSIWTARNSPLH
>TRBV4-1|TRBJ1-1
ASSLRQGQNTEAF
>TRBV6-5|TRBJ1-5
ASTGGDNQPQH
>TRBV2|TRBJ1-1
ASSWTGLQNTEAF
>TRBV5-1|TRBJ2-7
ASSPRRTNDEQY
>TRBV6-6|TRBJ1-1
ASSGLQGPTEAF
>TRBV6-5|TRBJ1-5
ASSYRGDQPQH
>TRBV6-5|TRBJ1-2
ASSTRDRGGGYT
>TRBV10-3|TRBJ2-6
AISVGGALGGANVLT
>TRBV28|TRBJ1-5
ASSFTGGLIQPQH
>TRBV3-1/TRBV3-2|TRBJ2-7
ASSESRDRGPYEQY
>TRBV27|TRBJ2-7
ASSRRDSSYEQY
>TRBV5-4|TRBJ2-2
ASSSRQGVIGELF
>TRBV12-3/TRBV12-4|TRBJ1-2
ASSLVRESGYT
>TRBV11-2|TRBJ2-5
ASSLGQDREETQY